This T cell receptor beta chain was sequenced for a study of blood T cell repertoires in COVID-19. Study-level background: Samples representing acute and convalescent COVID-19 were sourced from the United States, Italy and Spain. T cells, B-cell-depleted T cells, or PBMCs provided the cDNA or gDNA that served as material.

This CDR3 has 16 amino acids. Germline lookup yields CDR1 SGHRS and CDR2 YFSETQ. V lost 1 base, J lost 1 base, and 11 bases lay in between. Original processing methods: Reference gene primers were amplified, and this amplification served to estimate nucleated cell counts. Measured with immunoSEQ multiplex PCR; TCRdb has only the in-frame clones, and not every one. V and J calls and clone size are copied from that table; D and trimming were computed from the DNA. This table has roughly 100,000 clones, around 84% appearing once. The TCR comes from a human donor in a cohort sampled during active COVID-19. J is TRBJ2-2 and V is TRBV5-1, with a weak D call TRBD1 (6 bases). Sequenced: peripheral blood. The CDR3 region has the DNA TGCGCCAGCAGCTTGATAGGACAGATGAACACCGGGGAGCTGTTTTTT. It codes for CASSLIGQMNTGELFF.